The clone carrying this T cell receptor beta chain turned up a few times. Germline CDR1 SGHNT, CDR2 YYREEE (reference sequence). CDR3 size: 13 residues. The V and J ends lost 3 bases and 14 bases, in that order; junction bases with no gene match: 11. This specimen comes from a study of identical twins. TCRdb re-called the 5' RACE reads through MiXCR, storing one row per CDR3 protein. The data hold hundreds of thousands of distinct CDR3 sequences, with over 8.5% observed a single time. Another study also made use of these data, one on yellow fever vaccine responses in identical twins.

This sequence joins TRBV5-4 and TRBJ2-3; the match to TRBD2 covers 8 bases. The TCR was taken from a woman aged 18-29 years in good health. Sequencing was done on a sample of PBMCs. The CDR3 bases are TGTGCCAGCAGCTCGGGAACCGGGACTAGTTCGTATTTT. It is translated as CASSSGTGTSSYF.